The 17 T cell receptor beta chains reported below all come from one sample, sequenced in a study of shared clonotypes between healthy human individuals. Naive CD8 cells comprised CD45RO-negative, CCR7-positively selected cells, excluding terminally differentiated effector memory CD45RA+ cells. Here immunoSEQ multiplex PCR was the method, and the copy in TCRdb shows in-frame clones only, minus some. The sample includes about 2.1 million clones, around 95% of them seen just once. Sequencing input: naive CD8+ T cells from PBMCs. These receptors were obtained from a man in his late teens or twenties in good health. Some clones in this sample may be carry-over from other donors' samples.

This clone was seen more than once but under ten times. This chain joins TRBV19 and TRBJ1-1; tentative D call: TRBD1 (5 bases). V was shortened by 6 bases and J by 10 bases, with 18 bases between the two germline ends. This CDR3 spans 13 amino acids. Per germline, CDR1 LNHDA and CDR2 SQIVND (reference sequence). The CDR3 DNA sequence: TGTGCCAGTAGGACCTCCGGGACTTTGGCAGCTTTCTTT. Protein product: CASRTSGTLAAFF.

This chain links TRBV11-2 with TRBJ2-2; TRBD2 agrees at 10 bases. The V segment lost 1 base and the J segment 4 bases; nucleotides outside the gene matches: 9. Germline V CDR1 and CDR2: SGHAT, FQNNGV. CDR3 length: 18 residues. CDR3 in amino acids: CASSLVGVGLAATGELFF. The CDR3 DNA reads TGTGCCAGCAGCTTAGTTGGGGTTGGACTAGCGGCCACCGGGGAGCTGTTTTTT.

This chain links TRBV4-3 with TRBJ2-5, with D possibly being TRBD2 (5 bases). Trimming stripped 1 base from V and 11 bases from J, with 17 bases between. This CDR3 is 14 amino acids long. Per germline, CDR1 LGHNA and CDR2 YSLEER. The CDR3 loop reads CASSQASGPGEQYF. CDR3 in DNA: TGCGCCAGCAGCCAAGCGTCCGGACCTGGGGAGCAGTACTTC.

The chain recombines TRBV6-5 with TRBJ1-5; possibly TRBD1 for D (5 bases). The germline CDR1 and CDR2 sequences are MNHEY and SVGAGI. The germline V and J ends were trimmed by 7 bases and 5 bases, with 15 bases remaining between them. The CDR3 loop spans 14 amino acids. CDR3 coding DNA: TGTGCCAGCAAAATGGGGCTATCGGATCAGCCCCAGCATTTT. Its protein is CASKMGLSDQPQHF.

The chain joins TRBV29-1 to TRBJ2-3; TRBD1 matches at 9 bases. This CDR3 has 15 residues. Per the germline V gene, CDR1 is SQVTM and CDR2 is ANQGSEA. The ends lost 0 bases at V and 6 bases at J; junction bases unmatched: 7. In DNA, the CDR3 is TGCAGCGTTGAAGATCAGGACAGGGGTACGGATACGCAGTATTTT. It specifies CSVEDQDRGTDTQYF.

Here the CDR3 reads CASSEYRGNNEQFF. The CDR3 nucleotides are TGCGCCAGCAGTGAGTACAGGGGCAACAATGAGCAGTTCTTC. This chain uses TRBV10-2 with TRBJ2-1; 7 bases match TRBD1. CDR3 length: 14 amino acids. Trimming took 1 base from V and 5 from J; bases not matched to a gene: 2. The germline V gene has CDR1 WSHSY and CDR2 SAAADI.

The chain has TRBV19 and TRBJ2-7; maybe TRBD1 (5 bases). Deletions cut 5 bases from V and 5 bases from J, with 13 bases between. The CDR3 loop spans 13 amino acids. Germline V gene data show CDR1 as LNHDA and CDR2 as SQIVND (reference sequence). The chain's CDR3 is CASSRPQGDEQYF. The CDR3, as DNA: TGTGCCAGTAGTCGCCCTCAGGGCGACGAGCAGTACTTC.

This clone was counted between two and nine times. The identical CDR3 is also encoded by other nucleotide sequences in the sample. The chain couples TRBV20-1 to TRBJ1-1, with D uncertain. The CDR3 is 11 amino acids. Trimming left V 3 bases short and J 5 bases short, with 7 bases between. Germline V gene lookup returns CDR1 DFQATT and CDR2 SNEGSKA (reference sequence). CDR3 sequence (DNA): TGCAGTGCTAGCCTACGTACTGAAGCTTTCTTT. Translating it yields CSASLRTEAFF.

The CDR3 reads CASSYPGSYNEQFF. The CDR3 DNA follows: TGTGCCAGCAGCTACCCGGGATCTTACAATGAGCAGTTCTTC. The rearrangement uses TRBV7-2 and TRBJ2-1, with D possibly being TRBD2 (5 bases). Germline V gene data show CDR1 as SGHTA and CDR2 as FQGNSA. The CDR3 runs to 14 residues. V was shortened by 4 bases and J by 4 bases, with 11 bases between the two germline ends.

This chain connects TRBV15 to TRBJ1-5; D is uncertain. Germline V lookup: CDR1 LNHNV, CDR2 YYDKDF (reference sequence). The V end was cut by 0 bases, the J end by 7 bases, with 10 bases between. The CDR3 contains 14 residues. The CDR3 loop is CATSRDFGSQPQHF. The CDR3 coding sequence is TGTGCCACCAGCAGAGATTTTGGGTCACAGCCCCAGCATTTT.

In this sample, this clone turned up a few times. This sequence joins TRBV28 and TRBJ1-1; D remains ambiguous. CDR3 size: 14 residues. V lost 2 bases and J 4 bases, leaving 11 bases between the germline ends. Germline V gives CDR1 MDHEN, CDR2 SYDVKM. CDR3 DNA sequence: TGTGCCAGCAGTTTAGGCAGGATTTCCACTGAAGCTTTCTTT. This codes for CASSLGRISTEAFF.

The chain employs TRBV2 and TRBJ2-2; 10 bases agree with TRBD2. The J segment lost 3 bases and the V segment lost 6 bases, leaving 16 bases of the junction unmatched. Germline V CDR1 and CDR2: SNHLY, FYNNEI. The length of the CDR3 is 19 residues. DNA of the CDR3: TGTGCCAGCAGCCCCGATCTAGCGGGAGTGATTGGTGACACCGGGGAGCTGTTTTTT. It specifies CASSPDLAGVIGDTGELFF.

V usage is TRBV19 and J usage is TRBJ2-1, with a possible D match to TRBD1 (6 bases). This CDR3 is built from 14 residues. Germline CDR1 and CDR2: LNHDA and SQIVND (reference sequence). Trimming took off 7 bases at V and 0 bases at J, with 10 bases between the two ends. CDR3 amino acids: CASNFRGSYNEQFF. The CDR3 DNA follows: TGTGCCAGTAATTTCAGGGGCTCCTACAATGAGCAGTTCTTC.

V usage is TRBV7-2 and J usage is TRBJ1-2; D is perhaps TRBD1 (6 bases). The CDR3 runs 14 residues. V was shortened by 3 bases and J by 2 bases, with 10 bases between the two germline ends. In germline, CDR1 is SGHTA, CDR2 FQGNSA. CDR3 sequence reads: CASSFWGRNYGYTF. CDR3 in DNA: TGTGCCAGCAGCTTTTGGGGGCGCAACTATGGCTACACCTTC.

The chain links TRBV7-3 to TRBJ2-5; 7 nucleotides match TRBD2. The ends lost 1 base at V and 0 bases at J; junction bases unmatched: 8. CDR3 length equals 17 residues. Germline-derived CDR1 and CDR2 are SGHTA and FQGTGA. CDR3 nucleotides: TGTGCCAGCAGCTTAAGGGGTTTAGCGGGCGACCAAGAGACCCAGTACTTC. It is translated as CASSLRGLAGDQETQYF.

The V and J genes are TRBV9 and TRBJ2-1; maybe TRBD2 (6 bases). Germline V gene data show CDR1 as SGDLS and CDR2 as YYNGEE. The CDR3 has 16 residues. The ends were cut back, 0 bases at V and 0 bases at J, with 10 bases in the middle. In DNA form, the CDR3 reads TGTGCCAGCAGCGTAGTTTTAGCGGACTCCTACAATGAGCAGTTCTTC. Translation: CASSVVLADSYNEQFF.

This CDR3 is CASSLRGSSNYGYTF. DNA of the CDR3: TGTGCCAGCAGCTTAAGAGGGAGCTCTAACTATGGCTACACCTTC. The V and J genes are TRBV7-9 and TRBJ1-2; D remains ambiguous. The CDR3 length is 15 residues. Germline CDR1 is SEHNR and CDR2 is FQNEAQ (reference sequence). Trimming shortened V by 2 bases and J by 0 bases, and 10 bases separated the two germline ends.